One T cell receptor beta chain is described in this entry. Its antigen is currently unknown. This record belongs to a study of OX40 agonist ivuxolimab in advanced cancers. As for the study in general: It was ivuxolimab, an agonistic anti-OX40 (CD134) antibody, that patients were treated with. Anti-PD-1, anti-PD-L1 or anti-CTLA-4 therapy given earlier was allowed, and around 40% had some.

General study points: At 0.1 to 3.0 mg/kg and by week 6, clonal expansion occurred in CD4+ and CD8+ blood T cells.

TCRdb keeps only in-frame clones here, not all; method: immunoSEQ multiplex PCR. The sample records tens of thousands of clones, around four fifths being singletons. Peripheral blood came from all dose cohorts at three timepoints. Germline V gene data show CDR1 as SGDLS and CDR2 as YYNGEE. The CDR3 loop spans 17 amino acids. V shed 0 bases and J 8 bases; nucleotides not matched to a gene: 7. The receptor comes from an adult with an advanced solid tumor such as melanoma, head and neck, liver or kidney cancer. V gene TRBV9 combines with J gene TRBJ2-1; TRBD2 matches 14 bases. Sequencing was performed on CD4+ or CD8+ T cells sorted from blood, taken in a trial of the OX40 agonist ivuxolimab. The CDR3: CASSVEGTSGRRDEQFF. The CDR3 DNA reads TGTGCCAGCAGCGTAGAGGGGACTAGCGGGAGAAGGGATGAGCAGTTCTTC.